The T cell receptor beta chain under discussion was sequenced for a study of cytomegalovirus exposure and HLA in healthy donors (dated by TCRdb to 2017 to 2019). Background for the entire study: An earlier analysis of approximately 640 of the donors reported about 290 Gb of sequence data and some 120 million unique TCR beta sequences from about 200 million T cells. To study patterns of TCR occurrence, a later analysis re-analyzed previously published TCR beta repertoires from hundreds of donors and added high-resolution HLA genotyping. The study used immunosequencing to profile the T cell repertoires of approximately 630 subjects and linked those repertoires to cytomegalovirus serostatus. All discovery cohort repertoires had been generated on a single sequencing platform. Roughly 300 gigabases of sequencing data and approximately 92 million unique TCR sequences made up an early release that covered 500 to 700 HLA-typed donors. On average, roughly 250,000 unique TCR beta nucleotide sequences were sequenced per donor among several hundred genotyped donors of the cohort, with roughly 18% of those sequences being non-productive. HLA typing included class I and class II loci at four-digit resolution. To predict cytomegalovirus infection status, the study brought together high-throughput TCR immunosequencing, statistical association of individual TCRs with disease status, and machine learning. Along with the approximately 650-subject first cohort, a separate validation cohort of about 110 different subjects was used. Of the 350 to 450 genotyped donors, around 81% fell in the genetic ancestry cluster associated with self-reported Caucasian donors. Donor age, sex, ethnicity and CMV serostatus were compiled alongside the repertoire data. An earlier analysis of roughly 600 of the donors used high-throughput TCR beta sequencing to judge whether each TCR beta V gene segment behaved as functional or pseudogenic. A few DR-DQ haplotypes were treated as single units for association and clustering because of strong linkage in the cohort. The study aimed to test whether signatures of past pathogen exposure could be identified by cataloging public T cell receptors. Rather than drawing on any new phenotypic data, the later analysis identified candidate immune exposures from TCR beta sequences and the way those sequences occurred across donors. The number of donors typed differed by locus, with about 629-630 for A, B, C, DRB1 and DQB1, more than 500 for DQA1, about 610 for DPA1, and 400 to 490 for DPB1. A later genetic analysis used genome-wide SNP genotypes for about 65% of the 666 donors, treating that subset as a discovery cohort. Study-wide findings and limitations: A later analysis found that HLA-associated TCR beta chains were more clonally expanded and had lower generation probabilities than equally common non-associated chains. A further reported finding was that TCR beta sequences accurately predicted the HLA-A and HLA-B alleles for most subjects in the first cohort. A later genetic analysis associated a missense DCLRE1C variant with V-gene and J-gene trimming of TCR beta chains, and an independent cohort replicated the association. Most TCR sequences were observed very rarely across donors, whereas some public TCRs were present in many individuals. The only immune exposure information available for the cohort was CMV serostatus. According to a later analysis, parvovirus B19, influenza, CMV and Epstein-Barr virus appeared linked to several top co-occurrence clusters. This cohort had only TCR beta chains sequenced, and the lack of alpha or paired-chain data limited which features could be detected. Specific HLA alleles were associated with 15,000 to 20,000 TCR beta sequences at a false discovery rate of 0.05 in a later analysis. A cluster of highly shared sequence variants was judged likely to be a technical artifact of the sequencing pipeline. In both the original and validation cohorts, the classifier was reported to diagnose cytomegalovirus status with high specificity and sensitivity. In the study, about 150 TCR beta chains were listed as associated with cytomegalovirus. A later genetic analysis reported fewer N-insertions in productive TCRs among donors in an Asian-associated ancestry cluster than the roughly 700-donor mean. An earlier analysis of approximately 600 of the donors showed that most TCR beta V segments appeared in productive rearrangements either about 90% or about 30% of the time, which broadly matched IMGT annotations. A later analysis found that TCR association rates varied across HLA loci, with DRB1 alleles showing the most associated TCRs and HLA-C alleles the fewest. Some IMGT-functional V segments, including TRBV6-2 and TRBV6-3, could not be told apart with the 87-base-pair reads, so those segments were excluded. A later analysis found that most CMV-associated TCR beta chains appeared HLA-restricted, with HLA associations seemingly driven largely by CMV exposure. Because counts were too low, around 17 rarely observed V segments, including chromosome 9 orphons, were left out of the earlier analysis of 500 to 650 of the donors. A few of the identified cytomegalovirus-associated TCR beta chains were confirmed in vitro to be specific for cytomegalovirus antigens. Sequencing depth was assumed to be roughly uniform across donors in the presence/absence analyses, though that assumption may not hold. When HLA alleles, especially DR and DQ, strongly co-occurred, TCR associations were difficult to assign to individual alleles. Linkage disequilibrium might explain the correlated functional status among segregating V segments, but an unknown experimental factor could not be excluded. According to the authors, the approach could potentially be generalized to other disease states and immunological phenotypes. Because HLA typing was missing for some donors at each locus, association tests included only the typed subset.

The cohort comprised more than 550 healthy bone marrow donors. Cohort members were all nominally healthy when sampled, although unrecorded immune exposures were likely present. The donor tested CMV seronegative and was one of the 352 seronegative cohort members. Each donor provided a peripheral blood sample, and peripheral blood mononuclear cells were used for TCR beta sequencing. The Qiagen DNeasy Blood Extraction Kit was used to extract genomic DNA from the blood cell samples. For this clone: Its antigen remains unidentified. Base quality data are lacking; no much larger clone is found one base away.

Trimming costs V 2 bases and J 4 bases, and their ends lie 15 bases apart. CDR1 SGHTA and CDR2 FQGNSA are derived from the germline V gene. The CDR3 starts with the cysteine, ends with the phenylalanine, and has 16 residues. Kept here is only the CDR3 DNA, which spans 48 bases and is read in frame from base 1. To prepare the library, the immunoSEQ multiplex PCR assay was applied. For the multiplex PCR, a mixture combining 60 forward primers for TCR Vbeta segments and 13 reverse primers for TCR Jbeta segments was used. The CDR3 region of rearranged TCR beta genes was amplified from genomic DNA with a multiplex PCR assay. On the Illumina HiSeq System, the amplified TCR beta libraries were sequenced as 87-base-pair reads. On the authors' methods: A later analysis tallied 75 million to 95 million unique TCR beta chains across the 600 to 700 repertoires, and approximately 12 million of those chains were shared by two or more donors. Raw reads were error-corrected and collapsed into unique sequences with a nearest-neighbor algorithm that merged closely related sequences to remove PCR and sequencing errors. Alignment of CDR3 sequences to IMGT reference sequences was used to assign V, D and J gene segments. For a sequence to be retained, at least a six-nucleotide match to both a V gene segment and a J gene segment was required. Rearrangements were called productive when the CDR3 lacked stop codons and stayed in frame with V and J; all others were non-productive. CDR3 was defined according to IMGT convention as the region running from the second conserved V-encoded cysteine to the conserved J-encoded phenylalanine. The earlier analysis of about 640 of the donors excluded any sequence lacking an unambiguous match to a single V gene segment. In an earlier analysis of 587 of the donors, V segments were called functional above 56.7% productive rearrangements and were called segregating when the between-donor standard deviation exceeded 5%. A statistical classification framework was built to diagnose cytomegalovirus status from the catalog of TCR beta chain sequences. V and J gene assignment, in a later analysis, came from comparing TCR nucleotide sequences with IMGT/GENE-DB human TR gene sequences. A later analysis assigned CDR3 sequences and most-parsimonious VDJ recombination scenarios with the TCRdist pipeline. In a later analysis, each TCR beta chain was defined by its CDR3 amino acid sequence together with its V-gene family, and reads lacking a unique V-gene family were excluded. To address suspected cross-contamination and a sequencing artifact, a later analysis removed roughly 580 highly shared, low-generation-probability nucleotide sequences. For each public chain, a later analysis derived a clonal expansion index from normalized ranks of inferred template counts within each repertoire. Generation probabilities in a later analysis came from a VDJ recombination model fitted to out-of-frame rearrangements, and those results were checked against IGoR. Hypergeometric tests were used in a later analysis to score TCR-TCR, TCR-HLA and TCR-CMV co-occurrence, with a repertoire-size bias correction applied to the TCR pairs. In a later analysis, false discovery rates were estimated by permuting HLA or CMV assignments 20 times. In a later analysis, co-occurring TCRs were grouped with DBSCAN, and TCRdist sequence similarity was added when clustering was performed within HLA-allele-positive subsets. Co-occurrence clustering excluded repertoires with fewer than 30,000 or more than 120,000 public chains, plus five with anomalous nucleotide sharing. TCRdb mirrors the immuneACCESS table, restricted to in-frame sequences. Some clones are absent from its copies; in checked studies, under half trace to an unresolved V gene, and the reason for the others is unknown. V and J calls and clone size are given by that table; D and trimming were obtained from the DNA. The sample table shows 150,000 or so clones, and roughly 90% are seen once. Nearly 2% of the sample belongs to the ten largest clones.

The specimen was PBMCs. The TCR was taken from a woman aged 18-30 years in good health and CMV-seronegative. The rearranged segments are TRBV7-2 and TRBJ2-1, and the D gene may be TRBD2, 5 bases matching. The DNA is TGTGCCAGCAGCTTAATGGCTAGCCCATCATACAATGAGCAGTTCTTC. It translates to CASSLMASPSYNEQFF.